The source of this T cell receptor beta chain is a study of cytomegalovirus exposure and HLA in healthy donors. Study overall: As an earlier analysis found, roughly 180 million T cells yielded about 120 million unique TCR beta sequences.

Study conclusions and caveats: Clonal expansion was found to be greater in HLA-associated TCR beta chains than in equally common others in a later analysis. A previous analysis found most TCR beta V segments productive roughly 90% or roughly 30% of the time.

In the PCR, 60 Vbeta and 13 Jbeta primers were used. Here immunoSEQ multiplex PCR was the method, and the copy in TCRdb shows in-frame clones only, minus some. The repertoire has approximately 84,000 clones, roughly 80% of them found once; the top ten carry around 2%. As for this clone: No antigen is known for it.

Germline V gene sequence: CDR1 ENHRY, CDR2 SYGVKD. The CDR3 spans 15 residues. Trimming took off 3 bases at V and 0 bases at J, with 9 bases between the two ends. The specimen sequenced was PBMCs. The chain couples TRBV10-3 to TRBJ1-5; no firm D call. The TCR was taken from a middle-aged man in good health and CMV-seronegative. CDR3 region: CAISDNGISNQPQHF. The CDR3 nucleotides read TGTGCCATCAGTGATAACGGGATTAGCAATCAGCCCCAGCATTTT.